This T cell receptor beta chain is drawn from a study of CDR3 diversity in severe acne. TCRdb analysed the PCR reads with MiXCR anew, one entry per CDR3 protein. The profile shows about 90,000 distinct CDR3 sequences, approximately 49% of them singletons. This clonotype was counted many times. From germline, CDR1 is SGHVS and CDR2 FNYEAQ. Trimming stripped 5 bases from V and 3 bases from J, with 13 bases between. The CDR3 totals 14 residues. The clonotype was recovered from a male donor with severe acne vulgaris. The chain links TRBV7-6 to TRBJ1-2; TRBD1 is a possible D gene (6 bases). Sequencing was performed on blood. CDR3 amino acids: CASSPRTDDYGYTF. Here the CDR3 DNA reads TGTGCCAGCAGCCCGAGGACAGATGACTATGGCTACACCTTC.